This paragraph reports one T cell receptor (beta chain). This clonotype was counted many times. Which antigen it targets is not known. Base qualities are not at hand, and no much larger clone is one base apart. Between the V and J ends, shortened by 3 bases and 2 bases respectively, the junction contains 12 bases. Reading from cysteine to phenylalanine, the CDR3 counts 14 amino acids. The entry retains the CDR3 DNA only, 42 bases that are in frame from base 1. CDR1 and CDR2 are read off the germline V gene (reference sequence) as DFQATT and SNEGSKA. The sample is drawn from a study of neurological immune-mediated disorders (dated by TCRdb to the late 2010s). Looking at the study overall: The study compared peripheral blood TCR-beta repertoires of HTLV-I-associated myelopathy (HAM/TSP) patients, multiple sclerosis patients and healthy controls using UMI-based sequencing. The roughly 100 TCR-beta libraries included longitudinal samples, technical triplicates and paired sorted CD4+ and CD8+ T-cell subsets alongside PBMC samples. Longitudinal HAM/TSP and healthy donors were sampled at 3 time-points each (about 3-45 month intervals). The cohort was made up of 60 to 75 subjects, consisting of roughly 15 HAM/TSP patients, 34 multiple sclerosis patients and roughly 20 healthy controls.

Overall study results and their limits: No identical CDR3 amino acid sequences were found to be shared among expanded clones across subjects, suggesting that TCR-beta repertoires were private in all groups. TCR clonal expansion was greatest in HAM/TSP patients and smallest in MS patients, who ranked below even healthy controls.

cDNA synthesis used template-switch 5'RACE with a primer carrying a 10-nucleotide random unique molecular identifier tagging each TCR transcript. Over 170 million TCR-beta sequences, covering 15-18 subjects, were produced in each sequencing run. Total RNA was extracted with the RNeasy kit. TCR-beta VDJ regions were amplified with primers for the TCR constant region and the 5'RACE anchor, using the KAPA Real-time Library Amplification kit. Sample indexes and Illumina adaptors were added in a first PCR, and a second PCR then increased library yield. After purification with Ampure beads, the TCR product of roughly 650 bp was size-selected on a 2% E-gel SizeSelection system. Before pooling, libraries had their quality checked on a Bioanalyzer, their concentration measured with Qubit, and their quantity determined with the Kapa Library Quantification kit. Paired-end 2 x 150 bp sequencing of the libraries was performed on an Illumina HiSeq 2500. To increase sequence diversity, about 23-32% phiX was spiked into each library pool. In the paper's pipeline: Quality-filtered reads were processed with the UMI-based MiGEC pipeline, and over 90% of raw TCR sequences were removed by the MiGEC pipeline during error correction. IMGT germline references were used for aligning VDJ genes, and each clonotype was defined as a unique CDR3 amino acid sequence together with its V-J genes. Clonal expansion, Shannon diversity and CDR3 relatedness were evaluated with VDJtools (CalcPairwiseDistances, ClusterSamples), while phylogenetic trees were built in CLCbio workbench. A clone was classed as expanded if it had 8 or more unique UMIs, a cutoff based on coefficient-of-variation modelling across technical triplicates. TCRdb reprocessing: public reads trimmed at Q25 with fastp, clones called with MiXCR, in-frame beta chains kept. One record per CDR3 amino acid sequence lists the most common genes and DNA. The V and J calls shown here were made by TCRdb, not taken from the authors' results. Counted in this sample were fewer than 55,000 distinct CDR3 sequences; more than 8.5% of them appeared once. The ten largest clones represent more than 1.5% of the sample.

Per the publication, the time point label means: longitudinal time-point 1 (baseline). The healthy controls were volunteers from a blood bank in Maryland, USA. For unsorted PBMC libraries, 2 million PBMCs were used after storage in RNAlater at -80 degrees C until RNA extraction. Peripheral blood underwent Ficoll-Hypaque density gradient centrifugation to isolate PBMCs, which were then cryopreserved in liquid nitrogen. This clonotype was sampled from a woman in her forties in good health. Sequences were obtained from PBMCs. Here the chain combines TRBV20-1 and TRBJ2-3; a tentative D match to TRBD2 spans 6 bases. The CDR3 protein sequence reads: CSASGSLLTDTQYF. The DNA sequence is given as TGCAGTGCTAGCGGGAGCCTTCTCACAGATACGCAGTATTTT.